One sample yielded the 4 T cell receptor beta chains listed below, sequenced in a study of T-cell reconstitution after alpha-beta-depleted transplantation in children (dated by TCRdb to about 2016). The library was built by means of PCR. The instrument was an Illumina HiSeq 2500. Molecular barcoding was employed in the preparation of TCR libraries, with unique molecular identifiers being used to normalize TCRbeta repertoire quantification. The public reads were quality trimmed at Q25 with fastp and then assembled into clones with MiXCR by TCRdb, keeping productive beta chains. Each CDR3 protein appears once, grouped with its most common genes and DNA. This sample comprises about 690,000 distinct CDR3 sequences, 16% of them detected only once. 1.1% of the sample lies in the top ten. Sequences were derived from PBMCs from the stem cell graft donor, sampled from the stem cell graft. The receptors shown here come from a human donor who donated a stem cell graft to a child with acute myeloid leukemia.

V and J are TRBV3-1 and TRBJ2-5; TRBD2 matches 8 bases. Trimming removed 0 bases from V and 1 base from J; junction bases left unmatched: 1. The CDR3 has 15 residues. Germline CDR1 and CDR2: LGHDT and YNNKEL (reference sequence). The CDR3 is CASSQDTSGQETQYF. The CDR3 DNA sequence: TGTGCCAGCAGCCAAGATACTAGCGGCCAAGAGACCCAGTACTTC.

The sample holds many counts of this clonotype. CDR3 sequence: CASSSDRPSSYNSPLHF. DNA for the CDR3: TGCGCCAGCAGCTCCGACAGGCCCAGCTCCTATAATTCACCCCTCCACTTT. The chain has TRBV4-3 and TRBJ1-6, with D possibly matching TRBD1 (6 bases). Trimming left V 5 bases short and J 0 bases short, with 14 bases between. CDR1 and CDR2 from the germline V gene are LGHNA and YSLEER. This CDR3 is 17 amino acids long.

J is TRBJ2-3 and V is TRBV7-9; 7 nucleotides align to TRBD2. The V gene end was trimmed by 4 bases and the J gene end by 2 bases; junction bases not matched to a gene: 6. Per germline, CDR1 SEHNR and CDR2 FQNEAQ (reference sequence). The CDR3 sequence is 15 residues long. The DNA for the CDR3 is TGTGCCAGCAGCTCTCGGGGAGGGTCCACAGATACGCAGTATTTT. This encodes CASSSRGGSTDTQYF.

The CDR3 sequence: CATSDRGHPNEQFF. Written as DNA, the CDR3 is TGTGCCACCAGTGATCGCGGACACCCCAATGAGCAGTTCTTC. The chain employs TRBV24-1 and TRBJ2-1, with D perhaps TRBD1 (5 bases). Trimming stripped 3 bases from V and 6 bases from J, with 11 bases between. In germline, CDR1 is KGHDR, CDR2 SFDVKD. CDR3 length equals 14 residues.